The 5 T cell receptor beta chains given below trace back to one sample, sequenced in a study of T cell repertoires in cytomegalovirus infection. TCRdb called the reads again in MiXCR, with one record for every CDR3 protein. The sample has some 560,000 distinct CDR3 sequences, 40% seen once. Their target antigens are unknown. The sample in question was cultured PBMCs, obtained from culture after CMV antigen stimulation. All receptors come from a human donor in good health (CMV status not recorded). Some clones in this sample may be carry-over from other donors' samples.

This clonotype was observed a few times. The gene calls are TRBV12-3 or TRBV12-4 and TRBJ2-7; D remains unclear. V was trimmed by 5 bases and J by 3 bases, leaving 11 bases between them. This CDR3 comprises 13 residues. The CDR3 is CASSPQTRYEQYF. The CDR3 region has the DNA TGTGCCAGCAGTCCCCAGACCCGCTACGAGCAGTACTTC.

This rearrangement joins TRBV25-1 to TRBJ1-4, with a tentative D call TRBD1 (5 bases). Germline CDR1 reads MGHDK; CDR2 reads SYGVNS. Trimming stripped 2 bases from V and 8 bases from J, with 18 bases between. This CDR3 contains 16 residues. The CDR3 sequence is CASSEDRTPRREKLFF. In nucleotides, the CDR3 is TGTGCCAGCAGTGAAGACAGAACTCCTCGAAGGGAAAAACTGTTTTTT.

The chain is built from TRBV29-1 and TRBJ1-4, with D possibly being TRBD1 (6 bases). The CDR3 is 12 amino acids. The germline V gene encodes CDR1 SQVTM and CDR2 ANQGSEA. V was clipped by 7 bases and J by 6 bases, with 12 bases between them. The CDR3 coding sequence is TGCAGCGGATCACAGGGAGATGAAAAACTGTTTTTT. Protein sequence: CSGSQGDEKLFF.

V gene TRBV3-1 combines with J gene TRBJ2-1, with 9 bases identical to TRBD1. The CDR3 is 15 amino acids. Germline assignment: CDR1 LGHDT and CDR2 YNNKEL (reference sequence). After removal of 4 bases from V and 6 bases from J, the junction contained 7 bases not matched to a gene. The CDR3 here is CASSPVQGASNEQFF. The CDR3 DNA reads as TGTGCCAGCAGCCCAGTACAGGGGGCCTCCAATGAGCAGTTCTTC.

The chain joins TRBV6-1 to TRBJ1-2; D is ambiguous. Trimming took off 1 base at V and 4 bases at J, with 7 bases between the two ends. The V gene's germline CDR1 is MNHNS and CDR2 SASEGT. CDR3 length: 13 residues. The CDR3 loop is CASSEGLGYGYTF. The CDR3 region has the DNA TGTGCCAGCAGTGAAGGGTTGGGCTATGGCTACACCTTC.